A single sample gave rise to the 27 T cell receptor beta chains below, sequenced in a study of CXCR3-negative and CXCR3-positive naive CD8 T cells (dated by TCRdb to the late 2010s). Sequencer: NextSeq 550. The Human TCR Profiling Kit (MiLaboratory) was used to make UMI-labeled 5' RACE TRB cDNA libraries. Reprocessed by TCRdb, the reads give a single entry per CDR3 protein sequence, without DNA. This sample's table lists approximately 66,000 distinct CDR3 sequences. The ten largest clones add up to about 1.5% of the sample. Sequencing used naive CXCR3- CD8+ T cells from blood. The cell subset or site label for this specimen denotes: CD45RO-CCR7+CD27+CD95- naive CD8+ T cells lacking CXCR3 (TNR3-). Source of these receptors: a human donor in good health. Some clones in this sample may be carry-over from other donors' samples.

The chain joins TRBV5-5 to TRBJ2-7; TCRdb outputs TRBD2, but without DNA this stays unchecked. The CDR3 spans 16 residues. The germline gives CDR1 SGHKS, CDR2 YYEKEE (reference sequence). CDR3: CASSSSPTSGSYEQYF.

The chain joins TRBV5-5 to TRBJ2-1; absent DNA, TCRdb's TRBD1 call cannot be checked. CDR1 and CDR2 from the germline V gene are SGHKS and YYEKEE (reference sequence). The CDR3 length is 14 residues. The CDR3 is CASSQDKNYNEQFF.

This sequence joins TRBV14 and TRBJ2-1; the D gene TCRdb calls, TRBD2, cannot be checked with no DNA. Germline V gene lookup returns CDR1 SGHDN and CDR2 FVKESK. The CDR3 covers 14 residues. CDR3 loop: CATGWGGAYNEQFF. The full variable domain, rest sourced from reference TRBV14 and TRBJ2-1, is EAGVTQFPSHSVIEKGQTVTLRCDPISGHDNLYWYRRVMGKEIKFLLHFVKESKQDESGMPNNRFLAERTGGTYSTLKVQPAELEDSGVYFCATGWGGAYNEQFFGPGTRLTVL.

The chain's CDR3 is CASSLWDRYTEAFF. V gene TRBV19 combines with J gene TRBJ1-1; TCRdb lists TRBD1, though no DNA is available to test this call. The CDR3 loop spans 14 amino acids. Germline V gives CDR1 LNHDA, CDR2 SQIVND (reference sequence).

CDR3 sequence: CASSREDRGPRETQYF. The V call is TRBV6-6, the J call TRBJ2-5; the TCRdb call, TRBD1, lacks DNA for checking. The V gene's germline CDR1 is MNHNY and CDR2 SVGAGI (reference sequence). The CDR3 runs 16 residues.

This sequence joins TRBV6-2 or TRBV6-3 and TRBJ2-7; the TCRdb call, TRBD1, lacks DNA for checking. CDR3 size: 14 residues. Germline CDR1 is MNHEY and CDR2 is SVGEGT. The CDR3 protein is CASSYSNGGSEQYF.

The chain links TRBV7-9 to TRBJ2-7; with no DNA, the TCRdb D assignment of TRBD1 cannot be verified. CDR3 size: 14 residues. CDR1 and CDR2 from the germline V gene are SEHNR and FQNEAQ (reference sequence). The CDR3 here is CASSGGQAPYEQYF.

The CDR3: CSAEGAGSTDTQYF. This chain links TRBV29-1 with TRBJ2-3; the TRBD1 assignment by TCRdb is unverifiable without DNA. The CDR3 sequence is 14 residues long. In germline, CDR1 is SQVTM, CDR2 ANQGSEA.

The chain has TRBV21-1 and TRBJ2-7; TCRdb's D call, TRBD2, is unchecked because there is no DNA. TRBV21-1 is annotated as a pseudogene. The CDR3 covers 13 residues. CDR3 sequence: CASSKVGSYEQYF.

The chain couples TRBV11-3 to TRBJ2-7; TCRdb calls TRBD1, which cannot be checked without DNA. There are 13 residues in the CDR3. Germline V gene sequence: CDR1 SGHNT, CDR2 YENEEA. The CDR3 protein is CASSYRASYEQYF.

The V and J genes are TRBV5-6 and TRBJ2-3. The CDR3 is 11 residues long. Germline V gives CDR1 SGHDT, CDR2 YYEEEE. CDR3 amino acids: CASSSTDTQYF.

The chain carries TRBV7-9 and TRBJ2-2; as DNA is missing, the TRBD2 call by TCRdb cannot be tested. The germline V gene has CDR1 SEHNR and CDR2 FQNEAQ (reference sequence). The CDR3 has 16 amino acids. Here the CDR3 reads CASSLQAGVLTGELFF.

The rearrangement joins TRBV29-1 to TRBJ1-1. The CDR3 contains 12 residues. Germline values: CDR1 SQVTM, CDR2 ANQGSEA. The CDR3 is CSVVAENTEAFF.

The rearrangement joins TRBV27 to TRBJ2-7; the D call from TCRdb, TRBD1, cannot be confirmed without DNA. The length of the CDR3 is 13 residues. Germline CDR1 and CDR2: MNHEY and SMNVEV (reference sequence). CDR3 residues: CASSWGPDYEQYF.

The chain is built from TRBV28 and TRBJ1-2; checking the TCRdb D call of TRBD1 is not possible without DNA. Germline CDR1 and CDR2: MDHEN and SYDVKM. This CDR3 has 16 residues. The CDR3 reads CASSLFQTGGDYGYTF.

The chain joins TRBV20-1 to TRBJ2-7; TCRdb lists TRBD2, though no DNA is available to test this call. The CDR3 runs to 13 residues. The germline gives CDR1 DFQATT, CDR2 SNEGSKA (reference sequence). The CDR3 is CSARDGLRTEQYF.

The V gene is TRBV28, the J gene TRBJ2-3; TCRdb names TRBD1, which stays unverified in the absence of DNA. In germline, CDR1 is MDHEN, CDR2 SYDVKM. CDR3 length: 14 amino acids. The CDR3 sequence: CASSFRGSTDTQYF.

The rearrangement uses TRBV5-1 and TRBJ2-1; TCRdb selects TRBD2, and the lack of DNA leaves this call unchecked. This CDR3 region has 15 residues. Germline V gives CDR1 SGHRS, CDR2 YFSETQ. This CDR3 is CASSLARAAYNEQFF.

The chain links TRBV15 to TRBJ2-6. The CDR3 extends over 16 amino acids. Germline V gene sequence: CDR1 LNHNV, CDR2 YYDKDF (reference sequence). The CDR3 loop reads CATSSLKGSGANVLTF. The full variable domain, completed using reference TRBV15 and TRBJ2-6, is DAMVIQNPRYQVTQFGKPVTLSCSQTLNHNVMYWYQQKSSQAPKLLFHYYDKDFNNEADTPDNFQSRRPNTSFCFLDIRSPGLGDTAMYLCATSSLKGSGANVLTFGAGSRLTVL.

The J gene is TRBJ1-5, the V gene TRBV28; TCRdb returns TRBD1, unconfirmable since there is no DNA. This CDR3 comprises 14 residues. The germline gives CDR1 MDHEN, CDR2 SYDVKM. CDR3 residues: CASRPDRGNQPQHF.

CDR3 loop: CASSSPGQGHNEQFF. The chain has TRBV28 and TRBJ2-1; TCRdb indicates TRBD1, and absent DNA this call remains unverified. The CDR3 has 15 amino acids. Germline-derived CDR1 and CDR2 are MDHEN and SYDVKM.

The chain uses TRBV29-1 and TRBJ2-2; TCRdb returns TRBD1, unconfirmable since there is no DNA. The length of the CDR3 is 11 residues. The germline V gene encodes CDR1 SQVTM and CDR2 ANQGSEA. CDR3 protein: CSATGRGELFF.

This sequence joins TRBV6-5 and TRBJ2-2. The CDR3 runs to 13 residues. Germline V gives CDR1 MNHEY, CDR2 SVGAGI. The CDR3: CASSEFSTGELFF.

The gene calls are TRBV11-2 and TRBJ2-1; TCRdb gives TRBD2 as the D gene, but with no DNA this cannot be confirmed. The CDR3 sequence is 18 residues long. The germline V gene encodes CDR1 SGHAT and CDR2 FQNNGV. This CDR3 reads CASSEGLAGVRVNNEQFF.

The chain carries TRBV3-1 and TRBJ2-7; there is no DNA to check the TCRdb D call of TRBD1. Germline CDR1 reads LGHDT; CDR2 reads YNNKEL (reference sequence). This CDR3 region has 15 residues. CDR3 sequence: CASSPLLAGGYEQYF.

The chain carries TRBV29-1 and TRBJ2-3. This CDR3 contains 14 residues. Germline CDR1 reads SQVTM; CDR2 reads ANQGSEA. CDR3 sequence: CSVEGPNNSDTQYF.

The chain links TRBV28 to TRBJ1-5; there is no DNA to check the TCRdb D call of TRBD1. Germline lookup yields CDR1 MDHEN and CDR2 SYDVKM. CDR3 size: 17 residues. The CDR3 sequence is CASSFAEGAPSNQPQHF.